These 16 T cell receptor beta chains were all obtained from the same sample, sequenced in a study of human T cells and chemical hapten exposure. As to time point: patch test 3, about 24 weeks after DPC sensitization. Treatment: therapeutic diphenylcyclopropenone sensitization with weekly scalp DPC. TCRdb reprocessed the RACE reads via MiXCR and lists one record per CDR3 protein. The data show about 82,000 distinct CDR3 sequences, under 15% seen once. The material was whole blood, obtained in connection with sensitization to the hapten diphenylcyclopropenone (DPC). These receptors were obtained from a woman in her forties or fifties with alopecia areata. Some clones in this sample may be carry-over from other donors' samples.

This clonotype has a count of ten or more. The chain uses TRBV14 and TRBJ2-7; D is unresolved. Trimming cost V 3 bases and J 0 bases, with 6 bases left between them. This CDR3 spans 13 amino acids. From germline, CDR1 is SGHDN and CDR2 FVKESK. The CDR3, as DNA: TGTGCCAGCAGCCACCCTAACTCCTACGAGCAGTACTTC. This sequence encodes CASSHPNSYEQYF.

This clonotype has ten or more counts. The CDR3 region has the DNA TGCAGTGCCCAGGGCGAGTCGAACACTGAAGCTTTCTTT. This encodes CSAQGESNTEAFF. The chain has TRBV20-1 and TRBJ1-1; TRBD1 is a possible D gene (5 bases). Per germline, CDR1 DFQATT and CDR2 SNEGSKA (reference sequence). The CDR3 totals 13 residues. V was shortened by 6 bases and J by 1 base, with 12 bases between the two germline ends.

The table lists this clonotype with a few counts. CDR3: CSAGRTTPDTDTQYF. As DNA, the CDR3 is TGCAGTGCGGGACGGACTACCCCTGACACAGATACGCAGTATTTT. The chain is built from TRBV20-1 and TRBJ2-3; perhaps TRBD2 as D (6 bases). Trimming took off 6 bases at V and 2 bases at J, with 18 bases between the two ends. CDR1 and CDR2 (germline): DFQATT, SNEGSKA (reference sequence). This CDR3 comprises 15 residues.

The V call is TRBV19, the J call TRBJ2-1; tentative D call: TRBD2 (7 bases). The CDR3 loop spans 17 amino acids. V was pared by 2 bases and J by 4 bases, with 18 bases between. CDR1 and CDR2 (germline): LNHDA, SQIVND (reference sequence). Written as DNA, the CDR3 is TGTGCCAGTAGTATAACGGGGGGCGGGAGTCTGTACAATGAGCAGTTCTTC. Amino acids: CASSITGGGSLYNEQFF.

This chain joins TRBV6-5 and TRBJ1-2; D is ambiguous. Per the germline V gene, CDR1 is MNHEY and CDR2 is SVGAGI. This CDR3 spans 16 amino acids. V was cut by 4 bases and J by 1 base, with 16 bases left in between. DNA for the CDR3: TGTGCCAGCAGTTCTACGGGAGGACGGAATAACTATGGCTACACCTTC. Protein: CASSSTGGRNNYGYTF.

This chain links TRBV5-6 with TRBJ1-2; D is undetermined. Trimming removed 2 bases from V and 2 bases from J, with 4 bases in between. From germline, CDR1 is SGHDT and CDR2 YYEEEE. There are 12 residues in the CDR3. The DNA for the CDR3 is TGTGCCAGCAGCTTCTCGAACTATGGCTACACCTTC. It translates to CASSFSNYGYTF. Combining the CDR3 with reference TRBV5-6 and TRBJ1-2 gives the whole variable domain DAGVTQSPTHLIKTRGQQVTLRCSPKSGHDTVSWYQQALGQGPQFIFQYYEEEERQRGNFPDRFSGHQFPNYSSELNVNALLLGDSALYLCASSFSNYGYTFGSGTRLTVV.

CDR3 sequence: CASRETGRLLLNTEAFF. In nucleotides, the CDR3 is TGTGCCAGCAGGGAAACAGGAAGGCTTCTCTTAAACACTGAAGCTTTCTTT. The rearrangement joins TRBV7-8 to TRBJ1-1; possibly TRBD1 for D (5 bases). Germline assignment: CDR1 SGHVS and CDR2 FQNEAQ. Trimming left V 6 bases short and J 2 bases short, with 22 bases between. CDR3 size: 17 residues. Using reference TRBV7-8 and TRBJ1-1 for the parts outside the CDR3, the full variable domain is GAGVSQSPRYKVAKRGQDVALRCDPISGHVSLFWYQQALGQGPEFLTYFQNEAQLDKSGLPSDRFFAERPEGSVSTLKIQRTQQEDSAVYLCASRETGRLLLNTEAFFGQGTRLTVV.

The J gene is TRBJ1-3, the V gene TRBV7-9; possible D gene TRBD1, 6 bases. The germline V gene encodes CDR1 SEHNR and CDR2 FQNEAQ (reference sequence). This CDR3 spans 13 amino acids. Trimming cost V 7 bases and J 8 bases, with 15 bases left between them. DNA of the CDR3: TGTGCCAGCAAGGGGCCAGGGGCTGACACCATATATTTT. It codes for CASKGPGADTIYF.

This chain joins TRBV3-1 and TRBJ1-3, with 7 bases matching TRBD1. The CDR3 has 17 amino acids. Germline lookup yields CDR1 LGHDT and CDR2 YNNKEL (reference sequence). V shed 4 bases and J 0 bases; nucleotides not matched to a gene: 9. The CDR3, as DNA: TGTGCCAGCAGCCCCGGACAGGCATCGATCTCTGGAAACACCATATATTTT. Translation: CASSPGQASISGNTIYF.

This clonotype occurred many times. The chain carries TRBV6-6 and TRBJ2-2; D unclear. The germline V and J ends were trimmed by 7 bases and 9 bases, with 9 bases remaining between them. Germline values: CDR1 MNHNY, CDR2 SVGAGI (reference sequence). This CDR3 is 11 amino acids long. The CDR3 loop reads CASIDRRELFF. The CDR3 DNA sequence: TGTGCCAGCATTGATCGAAGGGAGCTGTTTTTT.

This clonotype turned up a few times. V is TRBV7-8 and J is TRBJ2-1; a possible D gene is TRBD2 (6 bases). CDR3 length: 17 residues. The germline V gene has CDR1 SGHVS and CDR2 FQNEAQ. Trimming stripped 0 bases from V and 3 bases from J, with 15 bases between. The chain's CDR3 is CASSLARVAEVYNEQFF. CDR3 nucleotide sequence: TGTGCCAGCAGCTTAGCTAGAGTAGCGGAGGTCTACAATGAGCAGTTCTTC.

This clonotype showed up just a few times. CDR3 coding DNA: TGTGCCAGCAGGAATCCTAGCAGAAGCACCGGGGAGCTGTTTTTT. This gives the protein CASRNPSRSTGELFF. The chain recombines TRBV6-5 with TRBJ2-2; possibly TRBD2 for D (5 bases). Looked up from germline, CDR1 is MNHEY and CDR2 is SVGAGI. Trimming stripped 6 bases from V and 4 bases from J, with 15 bases between. The CDR3 sequence is 15 residues long.

The chain is built from TRBV20-1 and TRBJ2-1; D is uncertain. The V gene's germline CDR1 is DFQATT and CDR2 SNEGSKA (reference sequence). The CDR3 spans 13 residues. V dropped 6 bases and J dropped 6 bases, with 15 bases sitting between them. CDR3 sequence reads: CSARGFTFNEQFF. In DNA form, the CDR3 reads TGCAGTGCCCGAGGCTTTACTTTCAATGAGCAGTTCTTC.

This clonotype was observed a handful of times. V gene TRBV6-6 combines with J gene TRBJ2-7, with TRBD2 identical over 9 bases. V lost 2 bases and J lost 3; bases outside the gene matches: 2. This CDR3 is built from 14 residues. Per the germline V gene, CDR1 is MNHNY and CDR2 is SVGAGI (reference sequence). The CDR3 DNA follows: TGTGCCAGCAGTTACGTAGCGGGAGACTACGAGCAGTACTTC. Translated: CASSYVAGDYEQYF.

This clonotype was recorded at least ten times. The rearrangement uses TRBV29-1 and TRBJ1-2; TRBD1 matches at 7 bases. Germline assignment: CDR1 SQVTM and CDR2 ANQGSEA. V trimming: 3 bases; J trimming: 7 bases; junction bases outside the gene matches: 5. This CDR3 region has 12 residues. As DNA, the CDR3 is TGCAGCGTTGAGGTCAGGGGGTTTGGCTACACCTTC. It codes for CSVEVRGFGYTF.

The chain links TRBV7-2 to TRBJ1-2; 8 nucleotides align to TRBD1. Trimming at V came to 6 bases and at J to 0 bases, leaving 6 bases not matched to a gene. The CDR3 loop spans 15 amino acids. Germline CDR1 SGHTA, CDR2 FQGNSA. For the CDR3, the DNA is TGTGCCAGCAGGGGAGCCAGGGGGCCTAACTATGGCTACACCTTC. It codes for CASRGARGPNYGYTF.